This T cell receptor beta chain was recorded in a study of beta chain features in type 1 diabetes. Study-level points and caveats: All four CD4+ subsets from Type 1 diabetes patients carried moderately but significantly shorter TCRB CDR3s.

Of note for this clone: Antigen: not known.

The CDR3 loop spans 16 amino acids. J gave up 7 bases and V 4 bases, and 12 bases lay outside the gene matches. Germline CDR1 LGHNA, CDR2 YNFKEQ. Sorting produced populations that all topped 95% purity. The study reverse transcribed the entire isolated RNA, so it sequenced expressed TCRB transcripts. Sequencing was performed with immunoSEQ multiplex PCR; in TCRdb, only in-frame clones are kept and a portion is missing. The data contain 100,000 to 150,000 clones, roughly 10% of them singletons. The chain carries TRBV4-2 and TRBJ2-1; 8 bases map to TRBD1. The TCR comes from a man aged 30-40 years with type 1 diabetes. The sample was central memory CD4+ T cells from blood. CDR3 amino acids: CASSRASNRGWNEQFF. The CDR3 bases are TGTGCCAGCAGCCGAGCGTCGAACAGGGGGTGGAATGAGCAGTTCTTC.